Sequencing of this T cell receptor beta chain was carried out in a study of T-cell reconstitution after alpha-beta-depleted transplantation in children. Findings of the study overall: T-cell counts and diversity at one year following transplant were attributed mainly to newly produced T cells. The origin of alpha-beta T cells about two months after transplant was reportedly several hundred expanded graft clones. Surviving thymic progenitors and recipient T cells were the source of high TCRbeta diversity at day 60 in some patients.

A library of TCRbeta sequences, prepared with unique molecular identifiers, was generated. TCRdb processed the PCR reads anew with MiXCR; each CDR3 protein has one entry. The sample comprises 600,000 to 700,000 distinct CDR3 sequences, under 15% of which are singletons, and 0.75% to 0.85% rests with the top ten. Note on this clonotype: Its specificity is not known.

Material: PBMCs, obtained before TCRalphabeta/CD19-depleted stem cell transplant. This receptor was obtained from a girl aged 2-15 years with congenital amegakaryocytic thrombocytopenia, due to receive a stem cell transplant.

The CDR3 DNA is TGCGCCAGCAGGTCCGGGAAGGGGTACGAGCAGTACTTC. As protein: CASRSGKGYEQYF. The chain combines TRBV5-1 with TRBJ2-7, with D perhaps assigned TRBD1 or TRBD2 (5 bases each). CDR1 SGHRS and CDR2 YFSETQ come from the germline V gene. The CDR3 contains 13 residues. Trimming shortened V by 5 bases and J by 4 bases, and 13 bases separated the two germline ends.